These 7 T cell receptor beta chains originate from one sample sequenced in a study of technical replicates of blood from four donors. The protocol was immunoSEQ multiplex PCR, while the TCRdb copy is restricted to in-frame clones and leaves out a portion. The repertoire consists of more than 75,000 clones, with about 94% occurring once and the leading ten covering 0.2% to 0.25%. Material for sequencing was T cells isolated from PBMCs. The receptors come from a human donor in good health.

The chain has TRBV28 and TRBJ2-4, with no clear D. The CDR3 is 15 amino acids. Germline V lookup: CDR1 MDHEN, CDR2 SYDVKM. Trimming cost V 4 bases and J 0 bases, with 10 bases left between them. For the CDR3, the DNA is TGTGCCAGCAGTTCCCTTTATAAAGCCAAAAACATTCAGTACTTC. It codes for CASSSLYKAKNIQYF.

V is TRBV25-1 and J is TRBJ1-2, with 9 bases fitting TRBD1. The CDR3 contains 14 residues. The junction had 6 bases not matched to a gene; V was cut back by 6 bases and J by 4 bases. From germline, CDR1 is MGHDK and CDR2 SYGVNS. CDR3 loop: CASRKQGASYGYTF. CDR3 nucleotides: TGTGCCAGCAGAAAACAGGGGGCGTCCTATGGCTACACCTTC.

The CDR3, as DNA: TGTGCCAGCAGTGAGCTAATTTACAATGAGCAGTTCTTC. Its protein is CASSELIYNEQFF. V gene TRBV2 combines with J gene TRBJ2-1; D call uncertain. This CDR3 has 13 amino acids. CDR1 and CDR2 (germline): SNHLY, FYNNEI. V lost 3 bases and J 4 bases, leaving 7 bases between the germline ends.

The V call is TRBV23-1, the J call TRBJ2-7, with a tentative D call TRBD1 (5 bases). TRBV23-1 is labeled an ORF, and its function is uncertain. Trimming pared 3 bases from V and 2 bases from J, leaving 17 bases between. This CDR3 contains 16 residues. As DNA, the CDR3 is TGCGCCAGCAGTCACGAGATAGGGGATATGACCTACGAGCAGTACTTC. Amino acid sequence: CASSHEIGDMTYEQYF.

V usage is TRBV12-5 and J usage is TRBJ1-5; D unresolved. Germline V gene sequence: CDR1 LGHNT, CDR2 FRNRAP. This CDR3 is built from 15 residues. Trimming removed 6 bases at V and 5 bases at J, with 17 bases between. In nucleotides, the CDR3 is TGTGCTAGTGGGCCTATAAAAGCCCGTCATCAGCCCCAGCATTTT. It codes for CASGPIKARHQPQHF.

The CDR3 DNA reads as TGTGCGAGCGCGGGAGGGGGAGAACTTGAAGCTTTCTTT. Its protein product is CASAGGGELEAFF. This chain joins TRBV6-5 and TRBJ1-1; D is perhaps TRBD1 (6 bases). This CDR3 comprises 13 residues. From germline, CDR1 is MNHEY and CDR2 SVGAGI.

The V call is TRBV25-1, the J call TRBJ2-1; D is unclear. CDR1 and CDR2 from the germline V gene are MGHDK and SYGVNS. Trimming pared 2 bases from V and 4 bases from J, leaving 12 bases between. This CDR3 has 15 amino acids. The CDR3 here is CASSEQPGSYNEQFF. The CDR3 nucleotides read TGTGCCAGCAGTGAACAGCCCGGGTCTTACAATGAGCAGTTCTTC.